This TCR beta chain appears in the sequencing data of a study of shared clonotypes between healthy human individuals. Produced via immunoSEQ multiplex PCR; TCRdb's table is partial and in-frame only. The data hold roughly 500,000 clones, with approximately 95% observed a single time. The CDR3 runs 16 residues. Looked up from germline, CDR1 is LGHNA and CDR2 is YNFKEQ. V lost 1 base and J lost 7, with 17 bases in between. Memory CD4+ cells were the fraction left after CD45RA+ naive selection. The TCR originated in a woman under 40 in good health. Sequencing was done on a sample of naive CD4+ T cells sorted from blood. The sample's subset: CD45RA+ positively selected. V and J are TRBV4-2 and TRBJ2-1; TRBD2 is a possible D gene (6 bases). The CDR3 coding sequence is TGTGCCAGCAGCCAAGGACTTAGCGGATACAAAAATGAGCAGTTCTTC. Translating it yields CASSQGLSGYKNEQFF.